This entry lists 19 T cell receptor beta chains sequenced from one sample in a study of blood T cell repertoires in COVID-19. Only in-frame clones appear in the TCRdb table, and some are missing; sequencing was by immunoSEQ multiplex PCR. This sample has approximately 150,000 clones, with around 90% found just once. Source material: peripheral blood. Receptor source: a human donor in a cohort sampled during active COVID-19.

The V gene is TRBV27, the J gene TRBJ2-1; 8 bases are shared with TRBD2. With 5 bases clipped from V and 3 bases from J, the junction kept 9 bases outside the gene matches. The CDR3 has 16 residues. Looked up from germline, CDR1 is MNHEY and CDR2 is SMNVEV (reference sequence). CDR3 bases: TGTGCCAGCAGTCCCGGAGAGCGGGGGCGCTACAATGAGCAGTTCTTC. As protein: CASSPGERGRYNEQFF.

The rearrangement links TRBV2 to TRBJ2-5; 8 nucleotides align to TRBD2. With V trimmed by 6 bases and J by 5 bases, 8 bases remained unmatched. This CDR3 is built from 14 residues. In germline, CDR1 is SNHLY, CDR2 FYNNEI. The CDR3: CASRPRGGLETQYF. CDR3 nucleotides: TGTGCCAGCAGGCCTCGGGGGGGCCTTGAGACCCAGTACTTC.

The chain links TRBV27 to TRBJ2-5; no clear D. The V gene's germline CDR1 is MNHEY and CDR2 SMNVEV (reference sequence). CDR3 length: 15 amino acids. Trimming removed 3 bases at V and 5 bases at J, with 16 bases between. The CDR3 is CASSFMESGRETQYF. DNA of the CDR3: TGTGCCAGCAGTTTCATGGAATCGGGTAGGGAGACCCAGTACTTC.

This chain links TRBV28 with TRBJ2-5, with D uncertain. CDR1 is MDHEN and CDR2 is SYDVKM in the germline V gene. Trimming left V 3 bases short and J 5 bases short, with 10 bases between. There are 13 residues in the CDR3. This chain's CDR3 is CASSFAAPETQYF. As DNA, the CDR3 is TGTGCCAGCAGTTTTGCGGCCCCCGAGACCCAGTACTTC.

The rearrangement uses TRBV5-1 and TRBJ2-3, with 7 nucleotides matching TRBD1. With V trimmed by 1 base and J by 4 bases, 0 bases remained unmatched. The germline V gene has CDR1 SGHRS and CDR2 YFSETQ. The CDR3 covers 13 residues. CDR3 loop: CASSLQGADTQYF. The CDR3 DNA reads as TGCGCCAGCAGCTTGCAGGGGGCAGATACGCAGTATTTT.

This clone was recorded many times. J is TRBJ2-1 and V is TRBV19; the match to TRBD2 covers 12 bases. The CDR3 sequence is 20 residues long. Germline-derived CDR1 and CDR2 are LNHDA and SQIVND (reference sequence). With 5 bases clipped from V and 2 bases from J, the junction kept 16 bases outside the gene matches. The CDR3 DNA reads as TGTGCCAGTAGTTTTCCTAGCGGGGGGGGACAATGGCTTACCTACAATGAGCAGTTCTTC. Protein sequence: CASSFPSGGGQWLTYNEQFF.

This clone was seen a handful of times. CDR3 bases: TGTGCCAGCAGTTACTGGGGACAGGGAAGCTATGGCTACACCTTC. Translation gives CASSYWGQGSYGYTF. The chain is built from TRBV6-5 and TRBJ1-2; 9 nucleotides match TRBD1. The germline V gene encodes CDR1 MNHEY and CDR2 SVGAGI. V shed 1 base and J 4 bases; nucleotides not matched to a gene: 4. The CDR3 covers 15 residues.

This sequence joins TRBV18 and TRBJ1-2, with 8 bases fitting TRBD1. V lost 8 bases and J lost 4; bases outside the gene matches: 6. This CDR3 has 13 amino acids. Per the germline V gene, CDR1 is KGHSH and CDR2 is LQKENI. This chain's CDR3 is CASQDRVLYGYTF. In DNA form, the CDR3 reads TGTGCCAGCCAGGACAGGGTGCTCTATGGCTACACCTTC.

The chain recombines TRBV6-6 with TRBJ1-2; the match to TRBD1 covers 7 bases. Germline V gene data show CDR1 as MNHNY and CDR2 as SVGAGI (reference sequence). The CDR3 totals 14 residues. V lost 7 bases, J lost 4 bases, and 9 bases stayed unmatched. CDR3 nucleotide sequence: TGTGCCAGCACCCCGGACAGGTTCTCCTATGGCTACACCTTC. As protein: CASTPDRFSYGYTF.

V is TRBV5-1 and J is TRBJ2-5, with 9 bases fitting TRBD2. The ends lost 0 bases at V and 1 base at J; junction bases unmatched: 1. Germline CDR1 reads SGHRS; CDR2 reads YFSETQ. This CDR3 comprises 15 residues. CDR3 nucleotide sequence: TGCGCCAGCAGCTTGGGTAGCGGGAGCCAAGAGACCCAGTACTTC. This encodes CASSLGSGSQETQYF.

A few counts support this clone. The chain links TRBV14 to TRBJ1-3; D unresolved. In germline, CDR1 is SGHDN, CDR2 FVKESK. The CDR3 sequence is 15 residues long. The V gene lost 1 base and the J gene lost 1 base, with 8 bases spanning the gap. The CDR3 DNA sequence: TGTGCCAGCAGCCAAGGAGGGAGATCTGGAAACACCATATATTTT. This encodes CASSQGGRSGNTIYF. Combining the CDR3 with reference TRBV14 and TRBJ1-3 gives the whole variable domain EAGVTQFPSHSVIEKGQTVTLRCDPISGHDNLYWYRRVMGKEIKFLLHFVKESKQDESGMPNNRFLAERTGGTYSTLKVQPAELEDSGVYFCASSQGGRSGNTIYFGEGSWLTVV.

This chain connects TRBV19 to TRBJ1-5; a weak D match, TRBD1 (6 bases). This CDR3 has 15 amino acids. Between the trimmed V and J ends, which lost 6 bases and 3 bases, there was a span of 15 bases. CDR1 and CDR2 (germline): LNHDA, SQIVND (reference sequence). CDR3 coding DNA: TGTGCCAGTAGAAAGGCGGACAGCGTCAATCAGCCCCAGCATTTT. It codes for CASRKADSVNQPQHF.

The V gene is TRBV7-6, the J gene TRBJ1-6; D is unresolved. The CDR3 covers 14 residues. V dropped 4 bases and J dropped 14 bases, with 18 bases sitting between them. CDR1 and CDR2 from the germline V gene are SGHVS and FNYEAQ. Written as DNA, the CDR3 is TGTGCCAGCAGCTCCCGGACGTTGGGAGAGGCCCTCCACTTT. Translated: CASSSRTLGEALHF.

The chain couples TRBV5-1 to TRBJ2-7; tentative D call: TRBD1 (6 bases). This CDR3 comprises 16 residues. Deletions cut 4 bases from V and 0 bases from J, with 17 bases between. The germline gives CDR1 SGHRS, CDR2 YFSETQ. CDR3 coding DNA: TGCGCCAGCAGCCCGCTTCCGCAGGGGAGCTCCTACGAGCAGTACTTC. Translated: CASSPLPQGSSYEQYF.

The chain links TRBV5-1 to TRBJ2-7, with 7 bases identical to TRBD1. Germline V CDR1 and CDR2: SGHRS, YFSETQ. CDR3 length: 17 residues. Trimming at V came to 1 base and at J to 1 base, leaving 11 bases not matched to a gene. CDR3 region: CASSLRPKGQSSYEQYF. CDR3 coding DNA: TGCGCCAGCAGCTTGAGGCCGAAGGGACAGAGTTCCTACGAGCAGTACTTC.

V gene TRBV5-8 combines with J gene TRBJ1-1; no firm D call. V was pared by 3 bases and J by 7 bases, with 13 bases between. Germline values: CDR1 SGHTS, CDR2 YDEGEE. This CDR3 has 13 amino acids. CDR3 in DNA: TGTGCCAGCAGCTGGGGAGGTGGGATTGAAGCTTTCTTT. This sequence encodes CASSWGGGIEAFF.

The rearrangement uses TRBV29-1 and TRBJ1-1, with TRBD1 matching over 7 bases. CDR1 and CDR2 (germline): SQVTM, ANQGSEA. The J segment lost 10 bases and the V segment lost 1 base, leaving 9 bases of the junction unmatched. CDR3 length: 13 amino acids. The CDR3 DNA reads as TGCAGCGTTGAAGCGGGGACAGCCTCGGGAGCTTTCTTT. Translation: CSVEAGTASGAFF. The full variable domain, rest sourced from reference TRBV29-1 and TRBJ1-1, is SAVISQKPSRDICQRGTSLTIQCQVDSQVTMMFWYRQQPGQSLTLIATANQGSEATYESGFVIDKFPISRPNLTFSTLTVSNMSPEDSSIYLCSVEAGTASGAFFGQGTRLTVV.

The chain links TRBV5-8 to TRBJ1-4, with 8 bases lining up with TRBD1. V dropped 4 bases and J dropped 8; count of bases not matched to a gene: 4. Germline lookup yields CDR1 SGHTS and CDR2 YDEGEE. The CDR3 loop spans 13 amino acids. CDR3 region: CASSPRTGEKLFF. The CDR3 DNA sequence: TGTGCCAGCAGCCCGAGGACAGGGGAAAAACTGTTTTTT.

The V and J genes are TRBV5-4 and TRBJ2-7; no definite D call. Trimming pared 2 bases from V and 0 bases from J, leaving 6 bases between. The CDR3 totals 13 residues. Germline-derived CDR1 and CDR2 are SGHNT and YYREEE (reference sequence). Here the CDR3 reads CASSFAGSYEQYF. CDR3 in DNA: TGTGCCAGCAGCTTTGCAGGCTCCTACGAGCAGTACTTC. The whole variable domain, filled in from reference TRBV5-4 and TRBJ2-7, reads ETGVTQSPTHLIKTRGQQVTLRCSSQSGHNTVSWYQQALGQGPQFIFQYYREEENGRGNFPPRFSGLQFPNYSSELNVNALELDDSALYLCASSFAGSYEQYFGPGTRLTVT.